This T cell receptor (beta chain) was obtained from a study of spatial heterogeneity in lung cancer. Across the whole study: Detected beta-chain sequences consistently exceeded alpha-chain sequences. The study observed each unique TCR and UMI combination more than ten times on average in raw reads.

TCRdb reanalysed the 5' RACE reads using MiXCR and keeps one entry per CDR3 protein. This table holds some 8,300 distinct CDR3 sequences, about 5% found once. This clonotype was picked up many times. The antigen is unknown. The CDR3 has 15 residues. Germline V gene lookup returns CDR1 SGHRS and CDR2 YFSETQ. V was pared by 6 bases and J by 2 bases, with 10 bases of the junction left unmatched. Study findings and constraints: The number of expanded tumor alpha and beta chains correlated with mutation number. Tumor T cell coverage was estimated at 5.5% to 7% for alpha and more than 11% for beta chains.

Time point noted: sample taken at primary tumor resection. The study sequenced unsorted whole RNA from tumor, nontumor lung or frozen PBMC. The chain combines TRBV5-1 with TRBJ2-5; 7 bases agree with TRBD1. This TCR was recovered from a female donor with early-stage non-small cell lung cancer. Material: lung tumor tissue, obtained at surgery. CDR3 sequence reads: CASTPTGQRQETQYF. In nucleotides, the CDR3 is TGCGCCAGCACTCCAACGGGACAGAGACAAGAGACCCAGTACTTC.